This entry lists 31 T cell receptor beta chains sequenced from one sample in a study of read filtering for tumor transcriptome and immune sequencing. This library used 300 to 500 ng RNA and molecular barcoded adaptors spanning alpha/delta and beta/gamma chains. TCRdb reanalysed the reads using MiXCR and keeps one entry per CDR3 protein. The sample records about 63,000 distinct CDR3 sequences, about 15% being singletons. The source material was a population of CD138-negative cells sorted from bone marrow. These receptor sequences come from a donor aged 40 or over with multiple myeloma.

This clonotype showed up many times. V and J are TRBV2 and TRBJ2-1; the D is unclear. CDR1 is SNHLY, CDR2 FYNNEI, per germline. The CDR3 contains 13 residues. The germline V and J ends were trimmed by 1 base and 5 bases, with 6 bases remaining between them. The CDR3, as DNA: TGTGCCAGCAGTGAAGGCGGTCACAATGAGCAGTTCTTC. It translates to CASSEGGHNEQFF. Full variable domain (outside the CDR3, taken from reference TRBV2 and TRBJ2-1): EPEVTQTPSHQVTQMGQEVILRCVPISNHLYFYWYRQILGQKVEFLVSFYNNEISEKSEIFDDQFSVERPDGSNFTLKIRSTKLEDSAMYFCASSEGGHNEQFFGPGTRLTVL.

This clonotype has only a few counts. The chain joins TRBV7-3 to TRBJ2-3; D is perhaps TRBD2 (5 bases). Germline values: CDR1 SGHTA, CDR2 FQGTGA. The germline V and J ends were trimmed by 5 bases and 1 base, with 13 bases remaining between them. The CDR3 spans 15 residues. This CDR3 reads CASSPAGPRTDTQYF. The CDR3 DNA reads as TGTGCCAGCAGCCCCGCGGGCCCTCGCACAGATACGCAGTATTTT.

This clonotype was detected ten times or more. Sequence at one end of the junction differs from germline and may be a read error. The chain joins TRBV6-2 or TRBV6-3 to TRBJ2-7, with TRBD1 matching over 7 bases. CDR1 and CDR2 (germline): MNHEY, SVGEGT. The CDR3 sequence is 13 residues long. The CDR3 protein is CASTDHRGGSRCF. CDR3 in DNA: TGTGCCAGCACCGACCACAGGGGTGGAAGTCGGTGCTTC.

At least ten counts were recorded for this clonotype. The V and J genes are TRBV7-3 and TRBJ2-1; 10 bases match TRBD2. Per the germline V gene, CDR1 is SGHTA and CDR2 is FQGTGA. The CDR3 spans 14 residues. J was trimmed by 6 bases and V by 2 bases; bases with no gene match: 1. CDR3 in DNA: TGTGCCAGCAGCTTACTAGCGGGAGTCAATGAGCAGTTCTTC. Amino acid sequence: CASSLLAGVNEQFF.

This clonotype was picked up many times. V and J are TRBV7-2 and TRBJ2-5; D ambiguous. The ends were cut back, 1 base at V and 0 bases at J, with 9 bases in the middle. The CDR3 sequence is 15 residues long. Germline loops: CDR1 SGHTA, CDR2 FQGNSA. This CDR3 reads CASSLVERNQETQYF. Written as DNA, the CDR3 is TGTGCCAGCAGCTTAGTTGAGCGCAACCAAGAGACCCAGTACTTC.

The rearrangement joins TRBV20-1 to TRBJ1-2, with a possible D match to TRBD1 (5 bases). V was pared by 5 bases and J by 4 bases, with 20 bases between. Germline CDR1 reads DFQATT; CDR2 reads SNEGSKA (reference sequence). The CDR3 length is 15 residues. CDR3 DNA: TGCAGTGCTCCATCTGGGACTCTTCTACCCTATGGCTACACCTTC. Protein sequence: CSAPSGTLLPYGYTF.

This clonotype was observed many times. J is TRBJ2-1 and V is TRBV30; tentatively, D is TRBD1 (7 bases). From germline, CDR1 is GTSNPN and CDR2 SVGIG (reference sequence). This CDR3 has 14 amino acids. With 4 bases removed from V and 6 bases from J, the gap between germline ends came to 16 bases. The CDR3 nucleotides read TGTGCCTGGAATCCAGGGGGTAGCGGCAATGAGCAGTTCTTC. Translating it yields CAWNPGGSGNEQFF.

This clonotype was seen repeatedly, ten times or more. CDR3 in amino acids: CASRLISKEQFF. As DNA, the CDR3 is TGTGCCAGCAGGCTTATATCCAAGGAGCAGTTCTTC. The chain couples TRBV7-2 to TRBJ2-1, with D hard to call. V was clipped by 6 bases and J by 10 bases, with 13 bases between them. This CDR3 spans 12 amino acids. CDR1 and CDR2 from the germline V gene are SGHTA and FQGNSA. Full variable domain (outside the CDR3, taken from reference TRBV7-2 and TRBJ2-1): GAGVSQSPSNKVTEKGKDVELRCDPISGHTALYWYRQSLGQGLEFLIYFQGNSAPDKSGLPSDRFSAERTGGSVSTLTIQRTQQEDSAVYLCASRLISKEQFFGPGTRLTVL.

Ten or more counts support this clonotype. The V gene is TRBV27, the J gene TRBJ2-3; TRBD1 or TRBD2 may be the D gene (5 bases each). Germline V gives CDR1 MNHEY, CDR2 SMNVEV (reference sequence). The V end was cut by 6 bases, the J end by 0 bases, with 7 bases between. This CDR3 spans 13 amino acids. The CDR3 region is CASRRDSTDTQYF. CDR3 sequence (DNA): TGTGCCAGCAGACGGGACAGCACAGATACGCAGTATTTT.

In its sample, this clonotype was seen many times. The chain joins TRBV18 to TRBJ2-1, with D hard to call. The CDR3 loop spans 15 amino acids. Trimming removed 2 bases at V and 7 bases at J, with 15 bases between. From germline, CDR1 is KGHSH and CDR2 LQKENI. For the CDR3, the DNA is TGTGCCAGCTCACCAATCGCAGTCACAACGAATGAGCAGTTCTTC. Translation: CASSPIAVTTNEQFF.

This clonotype was found a few times. This sequence joins TRBV7-2 and TRBJ2-7; the match to TRBD2 covers 12 bases. Per germline, CDR1 SGHTA and CDR2 FQGNSA. V gave up 5 bases and J gave up 0 bases; unmatched junction bases: 14. The CDR3 contains 19 residues. The CDR3 is CASSEGASGRAHSSYEQYF. Here the CDR3 DNA reads TGTGCCAGCAGCGAAGGGGCTAGCGGGAGGGCACACAGCTCCTACGAGCAGTACTTC.

As concerns this clonotype: This may come from a read error, since a much larger clone is one base off. The rearrangement uses TRBV7-9 and TRBJ2-7, with 9 bases lining up with TRBD1. The CDR3 extends over 14 amino acids. Per the germline V gene, CDR1 is SEHNR and CDR2 is FQNEAQ (reference sequence). The CDR3 sequence: CASSLEDRGYEQHF. CDR3 DNA: TGTGCCAGCAGCTTAGAGGACAGGGGCTACGAGCAGCACTTC.

The chain combines TRBV28 with TRBJ2-7; D remains ambiguous. Deletions cut 3 bases from V and 1 base from J, with 10 bases between. The CDR3 loop spans 14 amino acids. The germline CDR1 and CDR2 sequences are MDHEN and SYDVKM. CDR3 residues: CASSFRGRSYEQYF. CDR3 nucleotide sequence: TGTGCCAGCAGTTTTCGCGGCAGGTCCTACGAGCAGTACTTC.

This clonotype was seen ten or more times. A single base separates this from a much larger clone, so it may be a read error. This rearrangement joins TRBV7-3 to TRBJ2-1; TRBD1 aligns across 10 bases. The CDR3 consists of 14 residues. Losses at the gene ends were 7 bases for V and 8 bases for J; bases not matched to a gene: 8. Germline CDR1 and CDR2: SGHTA and FQGTGA. This CDR3 reads CASNFGQGGYEQFF. The CDR3 DNA follows: TGTGCCAGCAACTTCGGACAGGGGGGATATGAGCAGTTCTTC.

Remarks on this clonotype: With a much larger clone just one base away, this may be a read error. The final CDR3 position lacks the conserved phenylalanine or tryptophan, pointing to a likely read error. CDR3 coding DNA: TGTGCCAGCAGTACCGGACAGGGGCCTCAAGAGACCCAGTACGTC. It specifies CASSTGQGPQETQYV. The chain recombines TRBV28 with TRBJ2-5; 9 nucleotides match TRBD1. The CDR3 runs to 15 residues. The germline gives CDR1 MDHEN, CDR2 SYDVKM. Losses at the gene ends were 5 bases for V and 2 bases for J; bases not matched to a gene: 6.

At least ten counts were recorded for this clonotype. The chain has TRBV5-1 and TRBJ1-1; no firm D call. V was trimmed by 4 bases and J by 1 base, leaving 11 bases between them. The CDR3 is 14 amino acids. Per germline, CDR1 SGHRS and CDR2 YFSETQ. CDR3 amino acids: CASSTRLENTEAFF. The CDR3, as DNA: TGCGCCAGCAGCACCCGCTTGGAGAACACTGAAGCTTTCTTT.

This clonotype was picked up many times. Possible read error: a much larger clone is one base away. This chain connects TRBV5-1 to TRBJ2-1; no clear D. Trimming took off 4 bases at V and 10 bases at J, with 12 bases between the two ends. The CDR3 loop spans 12 amino acids. Per the germline V gene, CDR1 is SGHRS and CDR2 is YFSETQ. Here the CDR3 reads CASSPDSGEQFF. CDR3 DNA sequence: TGCGCCAGCAGCCCCGACTCCGGGGAGCAGTTCTTC.

This clonotype has at least ten counts. The gene calls are TRBV5-1 and TRBJ2-7, with D perhaps matching TRBD1 or TRBD2 (5 bases each). The CDR3 is made up of 15 amino acids. With 0 bases removed from V and 4 bases from J, the gap between germline ends came to 14 bases. Germline loops: CDR1 SGHRS, CDR2 YFSETQ. CDR3 protein: CASSLDGTVGYEQYF. CDR3 sequence (DNA): TGCGCCAGCAGCTTGGACGGGACCGTAGGGTACGAGCAGTACTTC.

This clonotype occurred many times. The chain employs TRBV14 and TRBJ2-2; D ambiguous. The germline CDR1 and CDR2 sequences are SGHDN and FVKESK. Between the trimmed V and J ends, which lost 4 bases and 5 bases, there was a span of 11 bases. This CDR3 has 14 residues. The CDR3 DNA follows: TGTGCCAGCAGCCCCAGAGTGGGTACCGGGGAGCTGTTTTTT. Protein product: CASSPRVGTGELFF.

This clonotype was detected only a few times. Germline is not matched at one junction end, which may reflect a read error. The chain couples TRBV7-8 to TRBJ2-2; TRBD2 aligns across 8 bases. This CDR3 is 15 amino acids long. Germline lookup yields CDR1 SGHVS and CDR2 FQNEAQ. CDR3 loop: CASSSRGVNTGELFF. The CDR3 DNA sequence: TGCGCCAGCAGCTCGCGGGGGGTGAACACCGGGGAGCTGTTTTTT.

This clonotype was observed a handful of times. The chain uses TRBV18 and TRBJ2-3; 9 bases are a match to TRBD2. This CDR3 region has 16 residues. Germline V gives CDR1 KGHSH, CDR2 LQKENI. The V segment lost 6 bases and the J segment 5 bases; nucleotides outside the gene matches: 12. Here the CDR3 DNA reads TGTGCCAGCTCCAGGCCGGGAGCACTAGCGGGAGATACGCAGTATTTT. Its protein product is CASSRPGALAGDTQYF.

This clonotype showed up many times. The chain's CDR3 is CSVVRGLNTEAFF. The DNA of the CDR3 is TGCAGCGTTGTGAGGGGATTGAACACTGAAGCTTTCTTT. This sequence joins TRBV29-1 and TRBJ1-1; maybe TRBD1 (5 bases). The V end lost 4 bases, the J end lost 0 bases, and 9 bases lay between the germline ends. CDR1 and CDR2 (germline): SQVTM, ANQGSEA. The CDR3 loop spans 13 amino acids.

This clonotype was observed many times. This chain connects TRBV6-5 to TRBJ2-2; D call uncertain. The CDR3 loop spans 13 amino acids. The V gene's germline CDR1 is MNHEY and CDR2 SVGAGI. The germline V and J ends were trimmed by 6 bases and 1 base, with 6 bases remaining between them. The CDR3 region has the DNA TGTGCCAGCAGCTACAAGAACACCGGGGAGCTGTTTTTT. It codes for CASSYKNTGELFF.

At least ten counts were recorded for this clonotype. The chain joins TRBV7-8 to TRBJ2-2, with TRBD2 matching 7 bases. Trimming removed 4 bases from V and 8 bases from J; junction bases left unmatched: 13. CDR1 and CDR2 (germline): SGHVS, FQNEAQ. The CDR3 contains 16 residues. The CDR3 region is CASSSSAGRPGGELFF. In DNA, the CDR3 is TGTGCCAGCAGCTCCTCAGCGGGGCGTCCCGGGGGGGAGCTGTTTTTT.

This clonotype was seen only a few times. A read error may produce the germline difference seen at one junction end. This chain joins TRBV7-9 and TRBJ2-3; tentative D call: TRBD1 (5 bases). The CDR3 loop spans 15 amino acids. Germline assignment: CDR1 SEHNR and CDR2 FQNEAQ (reference sequence). The CDR3 DNA reads as TGTGCCAGCAGCTTATCAACAGGAAACACAGGTACGCAGTATTTT. It translates to CASSLSTGNTGTQYF.

V gene TRBV20-1 combines with J gene TRBJ2-3; D call uncertain. V dropped 3 bases and J dropped 0 bases, with 7 bases sitting between them. Germline CDR1 DFQATT, CDR2 SNEGSKA (reference sequence). This CDR3 contains 13 residues. This chain's CDR3 is CSARVVSTDTQYF. The CDR3 DNA follows: TGCAGTGCTAGGGTGGTTAGCACAGATACGCAGTATTTT.

This clonotype was observed at least ten times. V gene TRBV7-3 combines with J gene TRBJ1-1; TRBD1 might be the D (5 bases). V lost 0 bases, J lost 5 bases, and 13 bases lay in between. The CDR3 contains 15 residues. Germline CDR1 reads SGHTA; CDR2 reads FQGTGA. The CDR3 bases are TGTGCCAGCAGCTTAACGTTGTCAGGGCGGACTGAAGCTTTCTTT. It codes for CASSLTLSGRTEAFF.

This clonotype occurred a few times. The CDR3 nucleotides are TGTGCCAGCAGCTCCCGACAGGGGGGAGTTAATACGCAGTATTTT. Protein sequence: CASSSRQGGVNTQYF. J is TRBJ2-3 and V is TRBV7-2; TRBD1 matches 9 bases. Germline V gene data show CDR1 as SGHTA and CDR2 as FQGNSA. CDR3 length: 15 amino acids. V was clipped by 4 bases and J by 7 bases; unmatched bases: 9.

Of note for this clonotype: This may be a read error, as it is one base from a much larger clone. The chain has TRBV28 and TRBJ1-1; TRBD1 matches 7 bases. The CDR3 consists of 14 residues. Germline loops: CDR1 MDHEN, CDR2 SYDVKM. The J segment lost 6 bases and the V segment lost 5 bases, leaving 9 bases of the junction unmatched. Here the CDR3 DNA reads TGTGCCAGCAGTCCCTGGGACAGAAAGTCTGAAGCTTTCTTT. Translated: CASSPWDRKSEAFF. The full variable domain, with the rest looked up from reference TRBV28 and TRBJ1-1, is DVKVTQSSRYLVKRTGEKVFLECVQDMDHENMFWYRQDPGLGLRLIYFSYDVKMKEKGDIPEGYSVSREKKERFSLILESASTNQTSMYLCASSPWDRKSEAFFGQGTRLTVV.

The sample holds many counts of this clonotype. The chain couples TRBV12-3 or TRBV12-4 to TRBJ2-4; 8 bases map to TRBD2. The ends lost 5 bases at V and 0 bases at J; junction bases unmatched: 6. This CDR3 contains 16 residues. This CDR3 reads CASSPLAVLAKNIQYF. The DNA for the CDR3 is TGTGCCAGCAGTCCACTAGCGGTACTAGCCAAAAACATTCAGTACTTC.

At least ten counts were recorded for this clonotype. This chain uses TRBV11-3 with TRBJ2-7; TRBD1 might be the D (6 bases). The CDR3 consists of 13 residues. Per germline, CDR1 SGHNT and CDR2 YENEEA. Between the trimmed V and J ends, which lost 1 base and 9 bases, there was a span of 13 bases. The CDR3, as DNA: TGTGCCAGCAGCTTAGCAGGGGTCCGGCGGCAGTACTTC. It is translated as CASSLAGVRRQYF.